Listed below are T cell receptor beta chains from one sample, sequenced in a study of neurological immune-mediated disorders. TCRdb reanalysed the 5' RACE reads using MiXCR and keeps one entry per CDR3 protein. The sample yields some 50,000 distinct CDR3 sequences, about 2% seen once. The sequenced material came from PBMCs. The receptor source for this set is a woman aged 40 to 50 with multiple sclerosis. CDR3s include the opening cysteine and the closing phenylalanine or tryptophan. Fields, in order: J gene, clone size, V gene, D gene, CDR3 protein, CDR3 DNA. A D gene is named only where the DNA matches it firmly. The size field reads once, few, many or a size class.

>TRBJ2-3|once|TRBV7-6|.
CDSSSSDTQYF
TGTGACAGCAGCTCTTCTGATACGCAGTATTTT
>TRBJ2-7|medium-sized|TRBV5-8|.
CASSHEDSAYEQYF
TGTGCCAGCAGCCATGAGGACAGTGCGTACGAGCAGTACTTC
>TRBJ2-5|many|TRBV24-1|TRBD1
CATSGGQQETQYF
TGTGCCACCAGTGGGGGACAGCAAGAGACCCAGTACTTC
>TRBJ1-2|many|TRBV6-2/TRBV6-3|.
CASSYSIQGGYTF
TGTGCCAGCAGTTACTCGATCCAGGGAGGGTACACCTTC
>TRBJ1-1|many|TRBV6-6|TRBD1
CASSSADRGNGAFF
TGTGCCAGCAGTTCCGCGGACAGGGGTAATGGAGCTTTCTTT
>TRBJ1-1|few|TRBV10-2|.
CASSEYNGAEAFF
TGCGCCAGCAGTGAGTACAACGGCGCTGAAGCTTTCTTT
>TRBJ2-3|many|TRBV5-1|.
CASSLRRQNTDTQYF
TGCGCCAGCAGCTTGAGGAGGCAGAACACAGATACGCAGTATTTT
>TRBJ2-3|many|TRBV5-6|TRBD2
CASSGGTSGVDTQYF
TGTGCCAGCAGCGGAGGGACTAGCGGGGTAGATACGCAGTATTTT
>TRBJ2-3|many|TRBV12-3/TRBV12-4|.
CASSPWGDGTDTQYF
TGTGCCAGCTCACCATGGGGGGACGGCACAGATACGCAGTATTTT
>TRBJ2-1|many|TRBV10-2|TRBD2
CASSRGGHEQFF
TGCGCCAGCTCCCGGGGAGGGCATGAGCAGTTCTTC
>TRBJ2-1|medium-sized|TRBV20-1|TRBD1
CRAGQGKTREQFF
TGCAGGGCAGGACAGGGGAAAACACGGGAGCAGTTCTTC
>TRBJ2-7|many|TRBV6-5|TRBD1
CASTLTAGQGSYEQYF
TGTGCCAGCACTCTCACGGCGGGACAGGGGTCCTACGAGCAGTACTTC
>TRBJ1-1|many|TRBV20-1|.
CSATPTADTEAFF
TGCAGTGCTACCCCCACGGCTGACACTGAAGCTTTCTTT
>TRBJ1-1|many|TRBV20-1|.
CSASQGNTEAFF
TGCAGTGCTTCACAGGGGAACACTGAAGCTTTCTTT
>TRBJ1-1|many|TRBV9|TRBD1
CASSPGDRDPEAFF
TGTGCCAGCAGTCCCGGGGACAGGGACCCTGAAGCTTTCTTT
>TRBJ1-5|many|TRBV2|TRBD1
CASSERTGKQPQHF
TGTGCCAGCAGTGAAAGGACAGGGAAACAGCCCCAGCATTTT
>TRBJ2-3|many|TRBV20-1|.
CSAVPSSTDTQYF
TGCAGTGCCGTACCCTCTAGCACAGATACGCAGTATTTT
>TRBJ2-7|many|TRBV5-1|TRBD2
CASSLGLANSYEQYF
TGCGCCAGCAGCCTGGGACTAGCGAATTCCTACGAGCAGTACTTC
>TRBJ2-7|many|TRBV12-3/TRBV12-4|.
CASSFRDENSYEQYF
TGTGCCAGCAGCTTCCGGGACGAAAACTCCTACGAGCAGTACTTC
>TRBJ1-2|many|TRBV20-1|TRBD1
CSATHRQGAFGYTF
TGCAGTGCTACGCACCGTCAGGGGGCATTTGGCTACACCTTC
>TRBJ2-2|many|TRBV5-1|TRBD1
CASSFDSGTGRTGELFF
TGCGCCAGCAGCTTTGACTCTGGGACAGGCCGGACCGGGGAGCTGTTTTTT
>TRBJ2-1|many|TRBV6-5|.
CASSYKGSSYNEQFF
TGTGCCAGCAGTTACAAGGGTAGCTCCTACAATGAGCAGTTCTTC